The rows below give T cell receptor beta chains drawn from one sample of a study of blood T cell repertoires in COVID-19. Assay: immunoSEQ multiplex PCR; the TCRdb copy retains only in-frame clones and omits some. The data hold approximately 470,000 clones, with approximately 85% observed a single time. The sample consisted of peripheral blood. The receptors shown here come from a human donor in a cohort sampled during active COVID-19. Each CDR3 is given with its conserved first and last residue. Expanded clones are given a class, and other clones once, few, many or no size at all.

>TRBJ1-4|-|TRBV14
CASSQGQPNEKLFF
>TRBJ2-7|-|TRBV21-1
CASSSSGSRVYSYEQYF
>TRBJ2-1|-|TRBV9
CASSVGGAGGHNEQFF
>TRBJ2-6|-|TRBV6-1
CASSEAGRGGANVLTF
>TRBJ2-5|-|TRBV21-1
CASSKHSKSRTAQETQYF
>TRBJ2-5|-|TRBV4-1
CASSQSSGGPETQYF
>TRBJ2-7|-|TRBV7-9
CASSLRTASPYEQYF
>TRBJ1-2|-|TRBV3-1/TRBV3-2
CASSSGTYGYTF
>TRBJ2-7|-|TRBV19
CASSTLAGEGYEQYF
>TRBJ2-3|-|TRBV19
CASSRFGLAGGPTDTQYF
>TRBJ1-1|-|TRBV18
CASSPPSGSTTEAFF
>TRBJ1-5|-|TRBV6-4
CASSRNPQGANQPQHF
>TRBJ2-1|few|TRBV7-9
CASSSTGTYSYNEQFF
>TRBJ2-1|-|TRBV5-8
CASSIGLAGGNEQFF
>TRBJ2-7|-|TRBV19
CASSRRKGDEQYF
>TRBJ1-2|-|TRBV6-2/TRBV6-3
CASSPLNFYGYTF
>TRBJ2-2|-|TRBV5-1
CASSRITSGVNTGELFF